This T cell receptor (beta chain) is from a study of cytomegalovirus exposure and HLA in healthy donors. Whole-study results and caveats: In an earlier analysis, most TCR beta V segments were productive about 87% or about 30% of the time.

The study ran its PCR with 60 Vbeta and 13 Jbeta primers. Some clones are missing from TCRdb's copy, which holds only in-frame ones; the method was immunoSEQ multiplex PCR. Of about 120,000 clones listed, around four fifths were seen once; the top ten hold 25% to 35%. Germline trimming cut 5 bases from V and 6 bases from J; bases unmatched to any gene: 15. In germline, CDR1 is SGHAT, CDR2 FQDESV (reference sequence). The CDR3 contains 16 residues. Comment on this clone: What it recognizes is unknown.

This chain uses TRBV11-1 with TRBJ2-7; 8 bases align to TRBD1. The material sequenced was PBMCs. The TCR was taken from a man in his sixties in good health and CMV-seropositive. This chain's CDR3 is CASSPDRGSLSSEQYF. CDR3 DNA sequence: TGTGCCAGCAGCCCCGACAGGGGATCTCTCTCCAGCGAGCAGTACTTC.